Below are 32 T cell receptor beta chains sequenced from a single sample in a study of cytomegalovirus exposure and HLA in healthy donors (TCRdb year 2017). The library was generated by the immunoSEQ multiplex PCR assay. In its TCRdb copy, this immuneACCESS table keeps in-frame sequences only and misses some clones. Where compared with another copy, unresolved V genes explain less than half of these, and the others have no known cause. The table for this sample lists 120,000 to 150,000 clones; 85% to 90% of them were counted only once. 2.5% to 4% of the sample belongs to the ten largest clones. Sample: PBMCs. These receptors were taken from a woman aged 18 to 35 in good health and CMV-seropositive.

The gene calls are TRBV5-4 and TRBJ2-3; 7 nucleotides align to TRBD2. The CDR3 consists of 16 residues. Trimming cost V 2 bases and J 0 bases; bases outside gene matches: 6. The germline CDR1 and CDR2 sequences are SGHNT and YYREEE (reference sequence). CDR3 protein: CASSLTTSSSTDTQYF. In nucleotides, the CDR3 is TGTGCCAGCAGCTTAACGACTAGCTCGAGCACAGATACGCAGTATTTT.

This chain connects TRBV10-1 to TRBJ2-7; TRBD2 aligns across 10 bases. Trimming took 2 bases from V and 5 from J; bases not matched to a gene: 6. CDR1 is WNHNN and CDR2 is SYGVQD in the germline V gene (reference sequence). The CDR3 length is 15 residues. CDR3 sequence: CASSEGVAGGHEQYF. Written as DNA, the CDR3 is TGCGCCAGCAGTGAGGGGGTAGCGGGAGGTCACGAGCAGTACTTC.

In its sample, this clone was seen a few times. This rearrangement joins TRBV6-1 to TRBJ1-2; 8 bases are a match to TRBD1. The CDR3 contains 15 residues. Germline V gene data show CDR1 as MNHNS and CDR2 as SASEGT. V trimming: 2 bases; J trimming: 6 bases; junction bases outside the gene matches: 8. DNA of the CDR3: TGTGCCAGCAGTGAACCTCGCTGGACAGGGCATGGCTACACCTTC. Residues: CASSEPRWTGHGYTF.

The chain joins TRBV7-8 to TRBJ2-7; TRBD2 matches at 14 bases. The V segment lost 5 bases and the J segment 0 bases; nucleotides outside the gene matches: 3. Germline assignment: CDR1 SGHVS and CDR2 FQNEAQ. This CDR3 is 16 amino acids long. CDR3 sequence reads: CASSRGTSGSSYEQYF. Written as DNA, the CDR3 is TGTGCCAGCAGCCGAGGGACTAGCGGGAGCTCCTACGAGCAGTACTTC.

J is TRBJ1-1 and V is TRBV25-1, with 7 bases aligning to TRBD1. With 7 bases clipped from V and 2 bases from J, the junction kept 4 bases outside the gene matches. Germline V lookup: CDR1 MGHDK, CDR2 SYGVNS. The CDR3 length is 13 residues. CDR3 bases: TGTGCCAGCACCGGGACAGCAAACACTGAAGCTTTCTTT. Translated: CASTGTANTEAFF.

In this sample, this clone turned up a few times. The identical CDR3 is also encoded by other nucleotide sequences in the sample. This CDR3 reads CASSRTSGSYNEQFF. CDR3 coding DNA: TGTGCCAGCAGTCGGACTAGCGGGTCCTACAATGAGCAGTTCTTC. The chain uses TRBV2 and TRBJ2-1; TRBD2 matches 11 bases. The germline V gene encodes CDR1 SNHLY and CDR2 FYNNEI. The CDR3 is 15 amino acids. The V and J ends lost 5 bases and 1 base, in that order; junction bases with no gene match: 1.

The chain employs TRBV28 and TRBJ2-2, with D possibly being TRBD1 (7 bases). The V end was cut by 6 bases, the J end by 7 bases, with 15 bases between. The CDR3 consists of 14 residues. CDR1 and CDR2 (germline): MDHEN, SYDVKM. CDR3 DNA sequence: TGTGCCAGCAGGGAGGGACAGTTGGGCGGGGAGCTGTTTTTT. Translated, it gives CASREGQLGGELFF. Filled out from reference TRBV28 and TRBJ2-2, the complete variable domain reads DVKVTQSSRYLVKRTGEKVFLECVQDMDHENMFWYRQDPGLGLRLIYFSYDVKMKEKGDIPEGYSVSREKKERFSLILESASTNQTSMYLCASREGQLGGELFFGEGSRLTVL.

As regards this clone: A much larger clone is a single base away; this may be a read error. J is TRBJ2-2 and V is TRBV28; D gene uncertain. The CDR3 runs to 13 residues. CDR1 is MDHEN and CDR2 is SYDVKM in the germline V gene. Trimming removed 6 bases at V and 2 bases at J, with 7 bases between. CDR3 sequence: CASSETNTGELFF. CDR3 nucleotides: TGTGCCAGCAGCGAGACTAACACCGGGGAGCTGTTTTTT.

The V gene is TRBV7-9, the J gene TRBJ2-1; 8 positions agree with TRBD1. V shed 0 bases and J 8 bases; nucleotides not matched to a gene: 12. The CDR3 contains 17 residues. Germline lookup yields CDR1 SEHNR and CDR2 FQNEAQ (reference sequence). The CDR3 sequence is CASSLAISADRVDEQFF. The CDR3 nucleotides read TGTGCCAGCAGCTTAGCGATTTCCGCGGACAGGGTCGATGAGCAGTTCTTC.

This sequence joins TRBV9 and TRBJ2-1, with 12 bases identical to TRBD2. Germline V gene lookup returns CDR1 SGDLS and CDR2 YYNGEE. This CDR3 is 17 amino acids long. Trimming took 0 bases from V and 5 from J; bases not matched to a gene: 6. The CDR3: CASSVATRLAGDNEQFF. DNA for the CDR3: TGTGCCAGCAGCGTAGCTACGAGACTAGCGGGAGACAATGAGCAGTTCTTC.

This sequence joins TRBV30 and TRBJ1-1; D remains unclear. Trimming cost V 1 base and J 4 bases, with 13 bases left between them. The CDR3 has 14 residues. Looked up from germline, CDR1 is GTSNPN and CDR2 is SVGIG (reference sequence). CDR3 residues: CAWSGRKIGTEAFF. CDR3 in DNA: TGTGCCTGGAGTGGCCGCAAGATCGGCACTGAAGCTTTCTTT.

The genes are TRBV4-2 and TRBJ1-1, with D perhaps TRBD1 (5 bases). V was clipped by 3 bases and J by 1 base, with 9 bases between them. Germline-derived CDR1 and CDR2 are LGHNA and YNFKEQ. There are 14 residues in the CDR3. The CDR3 DNA reads TGTGCCAGCAGCCAGGAGGGGAGGAACACTGAAGCTTTCTTT. This codes for CASSQEGRNTEAFF.

This clone has only a few counts. V is TRBV6-6 and J is TRBJ2-2, with 8 bases fitting TRBD1. The CDR3 is 13 amino acids. The germline V gene has CDR1 MNHNY and CDR2 SVGAGI (reference sequence). The V segment lost 10 bases and the J segment 3 bases; nucleotides outside the gene matches: 4. In DNA, the CDR3 is TGTGCCACCGCGACAGGGGACACCGGGGAGCTGTTTTTT. It yields the protein CATATGDTGELFF.

The chain joins TRBV5-6 to TRBJ2-7; D is possibly TRBD1 (6 bases). Trimming took off 3 bases at V and 7 bases at J, with 8 bases between the two ends. This CDR3 is built from 11 residues. From germline, CDR1 is SGHDT and CDR2 YYEEEE. The CDR3 bases are TGTGCCAGCAGCTACGACAGGGAGCAGTACTTC. This gives the protein CASSYDREQYF.

This chain links TRBV27 with TRBJ2-3, with 8 bases identical to TRBD1. Trimming removed 11 bases from V and 4 bases from J; junction bases left unmatched: 5. Germline CDR1 and CDR2: MNHEY and SMNVEV (reference sequence). This CDR3 region has 12 residues. This chain's CDR3 is CAAQDRADTQYF. The CDR3 DNA follows: TGTGCCGCCCAGGACAGGGCAGATACGCAGTATTTT.

Ten or more counts support this clone. J is TRBJ1-2 and V is TRBV2; no clear D. Per the germline V gene, CDR1 is SNHLY and CDR2 is FYNNEI. The CDR3 loop spans 13 amino acids. Trimming stripped 4 bases from V and 4 bases from J, with 10 bases between. The CDR3 region has the DNA TGTGCCAGCAGTGGTTCAGGAACCTATGGCTACACCTTC. Protein sequence: CASSGSGTYGYTF.

The CDR3 nucleotides read TGCGCCAGCAAAACGGGGGGCTCTCCTTACAATGAGCAGTTCTTC. Its protein is CASKTGGSPYNEQFF. The genes are TRBV5-1 and TRBJ2-1; maybe TRBD2 (7 bases). This CDR3 has 15 amino acids. Germline CDR1 SGHRS, CDR2 YFSETQ. Trimming removed 6 bases from V and 4 bases from J, with 17 bases in between.

V usage is TRBV28 and J usage is TRBJ2-5; D is undetermined. The germline V gene encodes CDR1 MDHEN and CDR2 SYDVKM. The CDR3 contains 12 residues. Trimming shortened V by 1 base and J by 5 bases, and 5 bases separated the two germline ends. This CDR3 reads CASSLYSETQYF. The CDR3 region has the DNA TGTGCCAGCAGTTTATACTCGGAGACCCAGTACTTC. The whole variable domain, filled in from reference TRBV28 and TRBJ2-5, reads DVKVTQSSRYLVKRTGEKVFLECVQDMDHENMFWYRQDPGLGLRLIYFSYDVKMKEKGDIPEGYSVSREKKERFSLILESASTNQTSMYLCASSLYSETQYFGPGTRLLVL.

V usage is TRBV28 and J usage is TRBJ1-5; D is possibly TRBD1 (5 bases). The CDR3 is made up of 14 amino acids. V lost 2 bases and J 4 bases, leaving 9 bases between the germline ends. Germline V gene lookup returns CDR1 MDHEN and CDR2 SYDVKM. Here the CDR3 reads CASSLRPGNQPQHF. In DNA, the CDR3 is TGTGCCAGCAGTTTACGGCCAGGGAATCAGCCCCAGCATTTT.

The V gene is TRBV7-9, the J gene TRBJ2-3; D gene unclear. Per germline, CDR1 SEHNR and CDR2 FQNEAQ (reference sequence). The CDR3 contains 14 residues. The germline V and J ends were trimmed by 5 bases and 3 bases, with 12 bases remaining between them. The CDR3: CASSQMLRTDTQYF. The CDR3 DNA is TGTGCCAGCAGCCAAATGTTGAGAACAGATACGCAGTATTTT.

V gene TRBV4-1 combines with J gene TRBJ1-2, with D possibly matching TRBD1 (5 bases). V was shortened by 0 bases and J by 4 bases, with 6 bases between the two germline ends. This CDR3 is built from 13 residues. In germline, CDR1 is MGHRA, CDR2 YSYEKL. The CDR3 DNA sequence: TGCGCCAGCAGCCAAGAAAGGGGCTATGGCTACACCTTC. The encoded protein is CASSQERGYGYTF.

V gene TRBV9 combines with J gene TRBJ2-2, with D hard to call. Trimming stripped 0 bases from V and 6 bases from J, with 6 bases between. There are 13 residues in the CDR3. CDR1 is SGDLS and CDR2 is YYNGEE in the germline V gene. DNA of the CDR3: TGTGCCAGCAGCGTAGCTACTGCCGGGGAGCTGTTTTTT. Protein product: CASSVATAGELFF.

The gene calls are TRBV12-5 and TRBJ2-7; possibly TRBD1 for D (6 bases). The length of the CDR3 is 17 residues. Trimming took off 0 bases at V and 1 base at J, with 16 bases between the two ends. From germline, CDR1 is LGHNT and CDR2 FRNRAP. CDR3 nucleotides: TGTGCTAGTGGTTTGGTGGGGACAACTCGTATGTCCTACGAGCAGTACTTC. Its translation is CASGLVGTTRMSYEQYF.

This clone was observed a few times. V and J are TRBV19 and TRBJ2-5; no firm D call. V was shortened by 2 bases and J by 5 bases, with 9 bases between the two germline ends. Germline V gene sequence: CDR1 LNHDA, CDR2 SQIVND (reference sequence). This CDR3 is 13 amino acids long. CDR3 region: CASSIRGKETQYF. The CDR3 DNA reads TGTGCCAGTAGTATACGTGGCAAGGAGACCCAGTACTTC.

The chain employs TRBV5-6 and TRBJ1-4; TRBD1 agrees at 8 bases. V shed 0 bases and J 3 bases; nucleotides not matched to a gene: 1. This CDR3 has 15 residues. Germline V gene sequence: CDR1 SGHDT, CDR2 YYEEEE. The CDR3 here is CASSLVTGANEKLFF. The CDR3 DNA follows: TGTGCCAGCAGCTTGGTGACAGGGGCTAATGAAAAACTGTTTTTT.

The chain is built from TRBV28 and TRBJ2-7, with a tentative D call TRBD1 (6 bases). In germline, CDR1 is MDHEN, CDR2 SYDVKM. The CDR3 has 15 amino acids. V was pared by 3 bases and J by 2 bases, with 14 bases between. In DNA form, the CDR3 reads TGTGCCAGCAGTTTGGCACAGGGAATCACCTACGAGCAGTACTTC. This encodes CASSLAQGITYEQYF.

The genes are TRBV5-1 and TRBJ1-1; 7 bases fit TRBD1. Germline V CDR1 and CDR2: SGHRS, YFSETQ. The V gene end was trimmed by 4 bases and the J gene end by 11 bases; junction bases not matched to a gene: 8. CDR3 length equals 12 residues. CDR3 loop: CASSPDRYGAFF. CDR3 bases: TGCGCCAGCAGCCCGGACAGGTATGGGGCTTTCTTT.

This chain uses TRBV7-8 with TRBJ2-1; 10 nucleotides line up with TRBD2. The V and J ends lost 0 bases and 14 bases, in that order; junction bases with no gene match: 13. The CDR3 length is 16 residues. CDR1 and CDR2 (germline): SGHVS, FQNEAQ. CDR3 DNA sequence: TGTGCCAGCAGCTTAGCGCTAAGGGCTAGCGGGAGCTCGGAGTTCTTC. This encodes CASSLALRASGSSEFF.

The V call is TRBV19, the J call TRBJ2-3, with a possible D match to TRBD2 (5 bases). The CDR3 contains 11 residues. Germline V lookup: CDR1 LNHDA, CDR2 SQIVND (reference sequence). With 4 bases removed from V and 6 bases from J, the gap between germline ends came to 5 bases. The CDR3 is CASSTGDTQYF. CDR3 sequence (DNA): TGTGCCAGTAGTACGGGGGATACGCAGTATTTT.

Written as DNA, the CDR3 is TGTGCCAGCAGTCTCGGGGAGGATATAACCTACAATGAGCAGTTCTTC. As protein: CASSLGEDITYNEQFF. This chain links TRBV2 with TRBJ2-1; tentatively, D is TRBD2 (6 bases). The CDR3 covers 16 residues. The V gene lost 5 bases and the J gene lost 2 bases, with 16 bases spanning the gap. Germline V lookup: CDR1 SNHLY, CDR2 FYNNEI.

V is TRBV13 and J is TRBJ2-7; perhaps TRBD1 as D (5 bases). The CDR3 runs 13 residues. Germline CDR1 and CDR2: PRHDT and FYEKMQ (reference sequence). Trimming cost V 2 bases and J 1 base, with 6 bases left between them. The DNA for the CDR3 is TGTGCCAGCAGCTTACAGGGTTCCTACGAGCAGTACTTC. Translated, it gives CASSLQGSYEQYF.

This chain connects TRBV2 to TRBJ2-2, with a weak D call TRBD2 (5 bases). This CDR3 spans 15 amino acids. Germline CDR1 SNHLY, CDR2 FYNNEI. V dropped 4 bases and J dropped 3 bases, with 12 bases sitting between them. In DNA, the CDR3 is TGTGCCAGCAGTGTTGGCGGGCGTGACACCGGGGAGCTGTTTTTT. Protein product: CASSVGGRDTGELFF.